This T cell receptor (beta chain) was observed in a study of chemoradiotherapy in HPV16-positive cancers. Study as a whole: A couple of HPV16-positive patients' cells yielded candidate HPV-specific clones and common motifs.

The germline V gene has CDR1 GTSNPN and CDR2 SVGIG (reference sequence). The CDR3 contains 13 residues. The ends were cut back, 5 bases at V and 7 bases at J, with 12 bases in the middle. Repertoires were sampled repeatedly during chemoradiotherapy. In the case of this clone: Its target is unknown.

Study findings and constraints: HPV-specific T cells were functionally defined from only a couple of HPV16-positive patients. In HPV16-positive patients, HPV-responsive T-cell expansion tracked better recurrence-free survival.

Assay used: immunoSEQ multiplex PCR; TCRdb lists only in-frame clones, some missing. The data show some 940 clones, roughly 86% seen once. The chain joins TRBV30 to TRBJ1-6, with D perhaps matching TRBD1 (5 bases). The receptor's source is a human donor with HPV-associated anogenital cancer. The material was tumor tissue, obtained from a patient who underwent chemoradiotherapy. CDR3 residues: CAWQAGWNSPLHF. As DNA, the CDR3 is TGTGCCTGGCAGGCAGGGTGGAATTCACCCCTCCACTTT.